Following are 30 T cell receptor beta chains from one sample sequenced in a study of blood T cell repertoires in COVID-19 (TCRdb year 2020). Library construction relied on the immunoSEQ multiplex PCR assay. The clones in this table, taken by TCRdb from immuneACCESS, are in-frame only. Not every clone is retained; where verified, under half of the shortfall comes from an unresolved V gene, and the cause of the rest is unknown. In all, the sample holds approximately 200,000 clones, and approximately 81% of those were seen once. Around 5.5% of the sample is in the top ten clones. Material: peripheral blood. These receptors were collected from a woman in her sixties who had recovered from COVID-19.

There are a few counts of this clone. Here the CDR3 reads CASSQGQNEQFF. As DNA, the CDR3 is TGTGCCAGCAGCCAAGGACAGAATGAGCAGTTCTTC. J is TRBJ2-1 and V is TRBV4-2; possibly TRBD1 for D (5 bases). CDR3 length: 12 amino acids. V gave up 1 base and J gave up 7 bases, with 5 bases separating them. Germline lookup yields CDR1 LGHNA and CDR2 YNFKEQ.

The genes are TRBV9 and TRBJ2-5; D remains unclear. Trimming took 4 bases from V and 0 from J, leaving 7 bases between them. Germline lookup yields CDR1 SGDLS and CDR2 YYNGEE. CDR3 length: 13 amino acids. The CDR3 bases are TGTGCCAGCAGCTCTCTCTACCAAGAGACCCAGTACTTC. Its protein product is CASSSLYQETQYF.

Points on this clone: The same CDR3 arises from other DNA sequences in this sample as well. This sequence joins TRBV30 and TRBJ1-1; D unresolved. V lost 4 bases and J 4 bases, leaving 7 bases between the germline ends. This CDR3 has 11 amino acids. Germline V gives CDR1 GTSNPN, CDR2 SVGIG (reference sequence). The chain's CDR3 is CAWNRGTEAFF. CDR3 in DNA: TGTGCCTGGAACCGGGGCACTGAAGCTTTCTTT.

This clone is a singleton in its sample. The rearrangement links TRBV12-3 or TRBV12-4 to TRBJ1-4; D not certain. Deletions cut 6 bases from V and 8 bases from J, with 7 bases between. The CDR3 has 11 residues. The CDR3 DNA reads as TGTGCCAGCAGCCGCTACGAAAAACTGTTTTTT. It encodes CASSRYEKLFF.

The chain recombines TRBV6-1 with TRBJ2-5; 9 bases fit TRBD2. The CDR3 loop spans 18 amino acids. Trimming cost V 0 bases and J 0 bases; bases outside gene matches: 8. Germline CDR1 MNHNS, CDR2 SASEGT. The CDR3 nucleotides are TGTGCCAGCAGTGAAGCTTTACGTAGCGGGGGCCACCAAGAGACCCAGTACTTC. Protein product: CASSEALRSGGHQETQYF.

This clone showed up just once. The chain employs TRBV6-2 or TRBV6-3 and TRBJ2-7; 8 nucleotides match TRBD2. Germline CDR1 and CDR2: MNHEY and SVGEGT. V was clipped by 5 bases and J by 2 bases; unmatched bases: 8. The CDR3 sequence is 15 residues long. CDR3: CASSQIAGRTYEQYF. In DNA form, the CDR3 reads TGTGCCAGCAGTCAAATAGCGGGGCGAACCTACGAGCAGTACTTC.

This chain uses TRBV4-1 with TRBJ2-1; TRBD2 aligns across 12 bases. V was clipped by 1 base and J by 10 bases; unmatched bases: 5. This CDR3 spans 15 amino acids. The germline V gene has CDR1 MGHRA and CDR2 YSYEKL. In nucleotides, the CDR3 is TGCGCCAGCAGCCAAGTGGGACTAGCGGGTTGGGAGCAGTTCTTC. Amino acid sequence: CASSQVGLAGWEQFF.

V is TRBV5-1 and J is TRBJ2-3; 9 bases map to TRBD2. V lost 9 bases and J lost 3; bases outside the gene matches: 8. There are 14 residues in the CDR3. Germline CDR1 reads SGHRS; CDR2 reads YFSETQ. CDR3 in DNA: TGCGCCACCCGGGGTAGCGGGGGAACAGATACGCAGTATTTT. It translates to CATRGSGGTDTQYF.

CDR3 amino acids: CASSILAGAYEQYF. CDR3 DNA sequence: TGTGCCAGCAGTATCCTAGCGGGGGCCTACGAGCAGTACTTC. The chain joins TRBV6-2 or TRBV6-3 to TRBJ2-7; TRBD2 aligns across 10 bases. Germline V gene sequence: CDR1 MNHEY, CDR2 SVGEGT. The CDR3 extends over 14 amino acids. The V gene end was trimmed by 5 bases and the J gene end by 2 bases; junction bases not matched to a gene: 3.

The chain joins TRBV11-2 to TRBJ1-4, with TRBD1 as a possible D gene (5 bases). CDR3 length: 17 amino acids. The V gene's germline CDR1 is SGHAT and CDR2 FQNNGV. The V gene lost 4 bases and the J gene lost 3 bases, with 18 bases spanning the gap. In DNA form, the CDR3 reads TGTGCCAGCAGCTCGGGACTCGCATCTTCCTCTAATGAAAAACTGTTTTTT. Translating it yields CASSSGLASSSNEKLFF.

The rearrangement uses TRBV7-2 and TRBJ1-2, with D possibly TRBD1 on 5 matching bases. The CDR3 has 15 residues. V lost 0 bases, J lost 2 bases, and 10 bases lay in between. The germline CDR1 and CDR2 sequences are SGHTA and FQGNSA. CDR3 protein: CASSLASTVNYGYTF. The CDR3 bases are TGTGCCAGCAGCTTAGCGTCGACAGTAAACTATGGCTACACCTTC.

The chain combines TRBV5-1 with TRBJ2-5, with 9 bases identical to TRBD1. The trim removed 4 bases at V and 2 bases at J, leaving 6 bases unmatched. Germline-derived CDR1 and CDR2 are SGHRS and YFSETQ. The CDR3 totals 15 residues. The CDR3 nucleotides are TGCGCCAGCAGCACCGCTGGGACAGGGCAAGAGACCCAGTACTTC. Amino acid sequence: CASSTAGTGQETQYF.

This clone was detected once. The CDR3 spells CASSQRDTQYF. The CDR3 DNA is TGCGCCAGCAGTCAGCGAGATACGCAGTATTTT. The chain uses TRBV10-2 and TRBJ2-3; D unresolved. CDR3 length: 11 amino acids. Trimming removed 5 bases at V and 5 bases at J, with 5 bases between. From germline, CDR1 is WSHSY and CDR2 SAAADI.

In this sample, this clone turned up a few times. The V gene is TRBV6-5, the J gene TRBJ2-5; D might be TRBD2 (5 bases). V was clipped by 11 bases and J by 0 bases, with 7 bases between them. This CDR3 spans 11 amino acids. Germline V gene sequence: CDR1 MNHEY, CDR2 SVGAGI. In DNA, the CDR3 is TGTGCCTCGGGAAACCAAGAGACCCAGTACTTC. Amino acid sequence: CASGNQETQYF.

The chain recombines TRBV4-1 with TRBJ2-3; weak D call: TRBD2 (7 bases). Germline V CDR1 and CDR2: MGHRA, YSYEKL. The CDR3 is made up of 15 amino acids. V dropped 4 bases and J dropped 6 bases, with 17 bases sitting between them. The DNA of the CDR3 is TGCGCCAGCAGCCCAGGTCATAGGGGGGGGGATACGCAGTATTTT. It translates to CASSPGHRGGDTQYF.

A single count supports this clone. This CDR3 is CASSTGLAGGHQETQYF. The CDR3 nucleotides read TGTGCCAGTAGTACTGGACTAGCGGGGGGGCATCAAGAGACCCAGTACTTC. The J gene is TRBJ2-5, the V gene TRBV19, with 15 bases lining up with TRBD2. The germline gives CDR1 LNHDA, CDR2 SQIVND (reference sequence). The V and J ends lost 4 bases and 2 bases, in that order; junction bases with no gene match: 5. The length of the CDR3 is 17 residues.

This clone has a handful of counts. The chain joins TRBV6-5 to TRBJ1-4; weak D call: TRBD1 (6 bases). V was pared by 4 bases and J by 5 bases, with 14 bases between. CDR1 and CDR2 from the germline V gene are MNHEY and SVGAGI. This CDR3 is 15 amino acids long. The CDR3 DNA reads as TGTGCCAGCAGTTTCGGACAGACGGGAAATGAAAAACTGTTTTTT. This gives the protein CASSFGQTGNEKLFF.

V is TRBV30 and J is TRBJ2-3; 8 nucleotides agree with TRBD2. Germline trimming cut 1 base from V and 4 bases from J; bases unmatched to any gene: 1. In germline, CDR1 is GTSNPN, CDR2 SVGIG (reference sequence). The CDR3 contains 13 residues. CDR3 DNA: TGTGCCTGGAGTGACGGGGGGGCAGATACGCAGTATTTT. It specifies CAWSDGGADTQYF.

The CDR3 loop reads CASSDPGQGAGEQYF. CDR3 DNA sequence: TGCGCCAGCAGTGACCCGGGACAGGGGGCCGGCGAGCAGTACTTC. The chain combines TRBV10-1 with TRBJ2-7; TRBD1 matches at 12 bases. This CDR3 has 15 residues. V lost 3 bases to trimming and J lost 6 bases; unmatched junction nucleotides: 6. CDR1 and CDR2 (germline): WNHNN, SYGVQD (reference sequence).

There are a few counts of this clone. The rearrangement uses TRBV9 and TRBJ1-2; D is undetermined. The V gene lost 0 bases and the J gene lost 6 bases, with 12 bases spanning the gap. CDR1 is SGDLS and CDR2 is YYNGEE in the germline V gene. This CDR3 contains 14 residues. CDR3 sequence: CASSVVAAGHGYTF. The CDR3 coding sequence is TGTGCCAGCAGCGTAGTGGCAGCTGGGCATGGCTACACCTTC.

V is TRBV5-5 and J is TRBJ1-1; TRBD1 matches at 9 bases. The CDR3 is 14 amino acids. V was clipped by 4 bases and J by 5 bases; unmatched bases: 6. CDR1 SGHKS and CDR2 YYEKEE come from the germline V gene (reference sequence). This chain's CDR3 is CASSPGDRETEAFF. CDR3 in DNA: TGTGCCAGCAGCCCCGGGGACAGGGAGACTGAAGCTTTCTTT. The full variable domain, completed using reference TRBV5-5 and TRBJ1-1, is DAGVTQSPTHLIKTRGQQVTLRCSPISGHKSVSWYQQVLGQGPQFIFQYYEKEERGRGNFPDRFSARQFPNYSSELNVNALLLGDSALYLCASSPGDRETEAFFGQGTRLTVV.

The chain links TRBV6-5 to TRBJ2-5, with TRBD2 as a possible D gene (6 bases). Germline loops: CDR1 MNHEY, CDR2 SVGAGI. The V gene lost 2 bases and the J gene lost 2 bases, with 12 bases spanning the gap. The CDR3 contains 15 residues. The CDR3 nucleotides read TGTGCCAGCAGTTACGAGGCTGGAGGGCAAGAGACCCAGTACTTC. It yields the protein CASSYEAGGQETQYF.

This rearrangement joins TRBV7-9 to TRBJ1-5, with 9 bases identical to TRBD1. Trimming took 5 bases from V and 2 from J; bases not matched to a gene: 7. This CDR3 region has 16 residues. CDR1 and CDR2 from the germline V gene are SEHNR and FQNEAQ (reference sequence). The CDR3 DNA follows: TGTGCCAGCAGCCCGGACAGGGGAGGAGGCAATCAGCCCCAGCATTTT. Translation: CASSPDRGGGNQPQHF.

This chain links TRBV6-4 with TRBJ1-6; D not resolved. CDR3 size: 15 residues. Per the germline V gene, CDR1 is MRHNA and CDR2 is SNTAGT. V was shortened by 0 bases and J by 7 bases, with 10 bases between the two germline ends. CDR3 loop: CASSDSRQENSPLHF. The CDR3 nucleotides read TGTGCCAGCAGTGACTCACGGCAGGAAAATTCACCCCTCCACTTT.

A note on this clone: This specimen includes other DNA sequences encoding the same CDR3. The chain's CDR3 is CASSRLAGGHTGELFF. The CDR3 region has the DNA TGTGCCAGCAGCCGCCTAGCGGGGGGGCACACCGGGGAGCTGTTTTTT. The chain couples TRBV3-1 (or the pseudogene TRBV3-2) to TRBJ2-2; 12 bases map to TRBD2. Germline values: CDR1 LGHDT, CDR2 YNNKEL (reference sequence). After removal of 4 bases from V and 3 bases from J, the junction contained 3 bases not matched to a gene. This CDR3 region has 16 residues.

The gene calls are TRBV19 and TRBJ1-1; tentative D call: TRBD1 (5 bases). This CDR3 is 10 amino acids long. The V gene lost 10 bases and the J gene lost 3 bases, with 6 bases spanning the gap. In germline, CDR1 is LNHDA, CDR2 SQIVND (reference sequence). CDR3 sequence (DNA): TGTGCCATAGGGGACACTGAAGCTTTCTTT. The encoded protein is CAIGDTEAFF.

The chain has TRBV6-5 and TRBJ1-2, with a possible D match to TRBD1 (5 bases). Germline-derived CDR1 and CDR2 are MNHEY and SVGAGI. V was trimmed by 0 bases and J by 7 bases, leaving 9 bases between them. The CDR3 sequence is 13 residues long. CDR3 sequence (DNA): TGTGCCAGCAGTTACTCGGAGGGGACTGGCTACACCTTC. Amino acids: CASSYSEGTGYTF.

CDR3 DNA sequence: TGTGCCAGCAGCTTAGGGAAGGGGCGCGGCTATGGCTACACCTTC. Its protein product is CASSLGKGRGYGYTF. V gene TRBV7-9 combines with J gene TRBJ1-2, with D possibly matching TRBD1 (5 bases). The CDR3 totals 15 residues. The germline gives CDR1 SEHNR, CDR2 FQNEAQ (reference sequence). Between the trimmed V and J ends, which lost 1 base and 4 bases, there was a span of 13 bases.

The CDR3 sequence is CSALAGYEQYF. Here the CDR3 DNA reads TGCAGTGCTTTAGCGGGTTACGAGCAGTACTTC. The chain uses TRBV20-1 and TRBJ2-7; the match to TRBD2 covers 7 bases. With 5 bases clipped from V and 4 bases from J, the junction kept 2 bases outside the gene matches. The CDR3 covers 11 residues. Per the germline V gene, CDR1 is DFQATT and CDR2 is SNEGSKA (reference sequence).

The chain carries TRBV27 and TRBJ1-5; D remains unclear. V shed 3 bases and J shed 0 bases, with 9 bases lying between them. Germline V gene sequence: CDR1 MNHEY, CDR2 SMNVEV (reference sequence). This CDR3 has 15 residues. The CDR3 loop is CASSFQGSSNQPQHF. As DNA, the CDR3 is TGTGCCAGCAGTTTCCAAGGGAGTAGCAATCAGCCCCAGCATTTT.